The sequence of this T cell receptor (beta chain) was determined in a study of blood T cell repertoires in COVID-19. V gave up 2 bases and J gave up 11 bases, with 15 bases separating them. The CDR3 contains 13 residues. Libraries were prepared by immunoSEQ multiplex PCR; TCRdb keeps only in-frame clonotypes and omits some of them. Of approximately 270,000 clones listed, roughly nine tenths are singletons. Sequences were obtained from peripheral blood. The TCR comes from a man between 45 and 60 years old with acute or convalescent COVID-19. The chain joins TRBV12-3 or TRBV12-4 to TRBJ1-1, with D possibly being TRBD1 (6 bases). DNA of the CDR3: TGTGCCAGCAGTTTATCCGATCAGGGGAAGGCTTTCTTT. This encodes CASSLSDQGKAFF.